Listed here are 21 T cell receptor beta chains from one sample, sequenced in a study of regulatory T cells in long-lasting Graves disease. In building TCR beta libraries, iRepertoire HTBI primers were used together with Arm-PCR of CDR3 regions. TCRdb re-analysed the multiplex PCR reads in MiXCR, keeping a single row per CDR3 protein. This sample yields some 370,000 distinct CDR3 sequences, of which less than 25% are seen a single time; around 20% belongs to the top ten. Time point indicated: persistent/refractory GD, antithyroid drugs over 5 years with positive TRAb. Following extraction of RNA from PBMCs, that RNA was used to make the TCR library. Sequencing used peripheral blood mononuclear cells (PBMCs), obtained when the disease was refractory, from a patient treated with antithyroid drugs. These receptors originate from a female donor with Graves disease.

This clonotype was found many times. The gene calls are TRBV28 and TRBJ1-5, with 12 bases identical to TRBD1. Per germline, CDR1 MDHEN and CDR2 SYDVKM. The CDR3 covers 16 residues. The junction had 7 bases not matched to a gene; V was cut back by 5 bases and J by 5 bases. This chain's CDR3 is CASSESGTGGDQPQHF. The CDR3 coding sequence is TGTGCCAGCAGTGAATCCGGGACAGGGGGCGATCAGCCCCAGCATTTT. Full variable domain (missing parts from reference TRBV28 and TRBJ1-5): DVKVTQSSRYLVKRTGEKVFLECVQDMDHENMFWYRQDPGLGLRLIYFSYDVKMKEKGDIPEGYSVSREKKERFSLILESASTNQTSMYLCASSESGTGGDQPQHFGDGTRLSIL.

This clonotype turned up a few times. One end of the junction varies from germline; a read error may be responsible. The rearrangement joins TRBV19 to TRBJ1-1; 7 bases line up with TRBD1. The CDR3 has 18 amino acids. From germline, CDR1 is LNHDA and CDR2 SQIVND (reference sequence). CDR3 nucleotide sequence: TGTGCCAGTAGGGACGAATCAGGGGGAGGGCGGTTGAACACTGAAGCTTTTTTT. Translation: CASRDESGGGRLNTEAFF.

The sample holds many counts of this clonotype. The genes are TRBV2 and TRBJ2-7; D may be TRBD1 (7 bases). CDR1 and CDR2 from the germline V gene are SNHLY and FYNNEI. This CDR3 has 13 residues. Trimming cost V 8 bases and J 5 bases, with 16 bases left between them. The CDR3 spells CASSGGPGDEQYF. CDR3 nucleotide sequence: TGTGCCAGCTCAGGGGGGCCCGGCGACGAGCAGTACTTC.

This clonotype was observed at least ten times. The chain combines TRBV6-1 with TRBJ1-2; tentative D call: TRBD1 (5 bases). Trimming took 6 bases from V and 6 from J, leaving 14 bases between them. Germline V gene sequence: CDR1 MNHNS, CDR2 SASEGT. CDR3 length: 13 amino acids. The CDR3 is CASRTTPGHGYTF. The CDR3 nucleotides read TGTGCCAGCAGGACGACACCGGGACATGGCTACACCTTC.

This clonotype was seen ten or more times. This chain uses TRBV12-3 or TRBV12-4 with TRBJ2-5; D call uncertain. The CDR3 runs to 14 residues. V lost 6 bases and J 2 bases, leaving 13 bases between the germline ends. CDR3 nucleotide sequence: TGTGCCAGCAGCAAAGAGGAGAGGCAAGAGACCCAGTACTTC. Protein product: CASSKEERQETQYF.

The chain links TRBV7-9 to TRBJ1-5; D might be TRBD1 (6 bases). The germline V and J ends were trimmed by 3 bases and 2 bases, with 14 bases remaining between them. The CDR3 totals 16 residues. Germline loops: CDR1 SEHNR, CDR2 FQNEAQ (reference sequence). CDR3 in amino acids: CASSFEQGERNQPQHF. The CDR3, as DNA: TGTGCCAGCAGCTTCGAACAGGGTGAACGCAATCAGCCCCAGCATTTT.

This sequence joins TRBV3-1 and TRBJ1-5; 7 nucleotides agree with TRBD1. CDR1 LGHDT and CDR2 YNNKEL come from the germline V gene (reference sequence). CDR3 size: 14 residues. Trimming cost V 4 bases and J 9 bases; bases outside gene matches: 9. As DNA, the CDR3 is TGTGCCAGCAGCCGCGACAGGGACCTTGGGCCCCAGCATTTT. Translating it yields CASSRDRDLGPQHF.

This clonotype was detected many times. V is TRBV2 and J is TRBJ2-2; D is possibly TRBD1 (5 bases). The CDR3 extends over 15 amino acids. Germline V CDR1 and CDR2: SNHLY, FYNNEI. Trimming shortened V by 7 bases and J by 6 bases, and 18 bases separated the two germline ends. The CDR3 DNA reads TGTGCCAGCACACAGGCGGCGGTATTCTCCGGGGAGCTGTTTTTT. This sequence encodes CASTQAAVFSGELFF.

This clonotype was found many times. The rearrangement links TRBV13 to TRBJ2-5, with D perhaps matching TRBD1 (5 bases). Germline CDR1 is PRHDT and CDR2 is FYEKMQ (reference sequence). V shed 5 bases and J shed 1 base, with 11 bases lying between them. The length of the CDR3 is 14 residues. CDR3: CASSTRTLQETQYF. As DNA, the CDR3 is TGTGCCAGCAGCACGCGGACACTCCAAGAGACCCAGTACTTC.

To note about this clonotype: With a much larger clone just one base away, this may be a read error. The chain carries TRBV12-3 or TRBV12-4 and TRBJ2-2; unclear D gene. This CDR3 has 15 amino acids. V was trimmed by 6 bases and J by 5 bases, leaving 16 bases between them. CDR3 DNA: TGTGCCAGCAGAGAAAGGAGCGTGATGACCGGGGAGCTGTTTTTT. It codes for CASRERSVMTGELFF.

This clonotype occurred many times. V is TRBV6-1 and J is TRBJ1-1, with D possibly TRBD1 on 6 matching bases. V lost 6 bases and J lost 4, with 12 bases in between. The CDR3 has 13 amino acids. From germline, CDR1 is MNHNS and CDR2 SASEGT. CDR3 sequence: CASRRRGFTEAFF. In DNA, the CDR3 is TGTGCCAGCAGACGCAGGGGTTTCACTGAAGCTTTCTTT.

This clonotype was detected many times. This chain links TRBV12-3 or TRBV12-4 with TRBJ2-7; 8 bases match TRBD1. V lost 5 bases, J lost 4 bases, and 10 bases stayed unmatched. This CDR3 comprises 15 residues. In nucleotides, the CDR3 is TGTGCCAGCAGTGCAACAGGGGGGATTGGGTACGAGCAGTACTTC. Protein sequence: CASSATGGIGYEQYF.

V usage is TRBV6-5 and J usage is TRBJ2-2; D not resolved. CDR3 length: 14 amino acids. Germline CDR1 MNHEY, CDR2 SVGAGI. V lost 3 bases, J lost 5 bases, and 10 bases lay in between. The CDR3 loop is CASSYIADTGELFF. The CDR3 DNA reads as TGTGCCAGCAGTTATATCGCGGATACCGGGGAGCTGTTTTTT.

This clonotype was seen more than once but under ten times. This chain connects TRBV4-3 to TRBJ1-5; D may be TRBD1 (6 bases). The ends were cut back, 0 bases at V and 6 bases at J, with 12 bases in the middle. Germline V CDR1 and CDR2: LGHNA, YSLEER. The CDR3 contains 15 residues. The CDR3 loop reads CASSQEMGAGQPQHF. CDR3 coding DNA: TGCGCCAGCAGCCAAGAGATGGGGGCGGGTCAGCCCCAGCATTTT.

The chain carries TRBV12-3 or TRBV12-4 and TRBJ1-3; D call uncertain. The CDR3 totals 14 residues. Trimming stripped 2 bases from V and 1 base from J, with 6 bases between. The CDR3 loop reads CASSLQESGNTIYF. In DNA form, the CDR3 reads TGTGCCAGCAGTTTACAGGAGTCTGGAAACACCATATATTTT.

The rearrangement links TRBV20-1 to TRBJ2-3, with D uncertain. Trimming cost V 7 bases and J 2 bases, with 13 bases left between them. The CDR3 contains 13 residues. Germline lookup yields CDR1 DFQATT and CDR2 SNEGSKA (reference sequence). The CDR3 DNA reads TGCAGTGTTCGAGGCGGAGTCACAGATACGCAGTATTTT. Protein: CSVRGGVTDTQYF.

This clonotype has ten or more counts. The chain recombines TRBV20-1 with TRBJ2-7, with 9 bases matching TRBD1. The CDR3 covers 16 residues. Germline CDR1 is DFQATT and CDR2 is SNEGSKA (reference sequence). The V gene end was trimmed by 1 base and the J gene end by 9 bases; junction bases not matched to a gene: 16. In DNA form, the CDR3 reads TGCAGTGCTAGAGCGGTCCGAGGACAGGGGCCGGTCGGGCAGTACTTC. This translates into CSARAVRGQGPVGQYF.

This clonotype has at least ten counts. CDR3 loop: CASSDGSGANVLTF. The CDR3 nucleotides read TGTGCCAGCAGCGACGGATCTGGGGCCAACGTCCTGACTTTC. The chain employs TRBV7-8 and TRBJ2-6, with D hard to call. V was pared by 5 bases and J by 1 base, with 6 bases between. Looked up from germline, CDR1 is SGHVS and CDR2 is FQNEAQ. The CDR3 is 14 residues long.

With regard to this clonotype: The conserved phenylalanine or tryptophan is not found at the CDR3 terminus, so this likely reflects a read error. The gene calls are TRBV2 and TRBJ2-6; D remains ambiguous. The CDR3 is made up of 14 amino acids. The germline gives CDR1 SNHLY, CDR2 FYNNEI. The germline V and J ends were trimmed by 2 bases and 2 bases, with 4 bases remaining between them. The CDR3 region is CASSEQAGANVLTL. The DNA for the CDR3 is TGTGCCAGCAGTGAACAGGCTGGGGCCAACGTCCTGACTCTC.

The V call is TRBV5-1, the J call TRBJ1-2; 9 nucleotides align to TRBD1. Per germline, CDR1 SGHRS and CDR2 YFSETQ. This CDR3 contains 14 residues. The junction had 2 bases not matched to a gene; V was cut back by 4 bases and J by 1 base. For the CDR3, the DNA is TGCGCCAGCAGCACGGACAGGGGTAACTATGGCTACACCTTC. This encodes CASSTDRGNYGYTF.

This sequence joins TRBV6-2 or TRBV6-3 and TRBJ1-5, with TRBD1 matching over 7 bases. This CDR3 has 14 amino acids. The J segment lost 5 bases and the V segment lost 8 bases, leaving 9 bases of the junction unmatched. Germline V gives CDR1 MNHEY, CDR2 SVGEGT. Here the CDR3 DNA reads TGTGCCAGCCGCACAGGGGTTTGGGATCAGCCCCAGCATTTT. Amino acid sequence: CASRTGVWDQPQHF.